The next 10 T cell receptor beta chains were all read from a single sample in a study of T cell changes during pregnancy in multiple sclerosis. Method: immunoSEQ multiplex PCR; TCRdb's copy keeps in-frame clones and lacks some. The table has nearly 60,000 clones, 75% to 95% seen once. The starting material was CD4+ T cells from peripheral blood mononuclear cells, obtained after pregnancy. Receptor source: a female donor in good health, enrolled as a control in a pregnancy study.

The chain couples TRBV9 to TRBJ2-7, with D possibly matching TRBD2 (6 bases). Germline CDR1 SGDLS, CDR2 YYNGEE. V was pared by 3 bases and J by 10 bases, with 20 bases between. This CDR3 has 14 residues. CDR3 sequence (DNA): TGTGCCAGCAGCGCTAAGGAAAGGAGGGCGTTACAGTACTTC. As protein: CASSAKERRALQYF.

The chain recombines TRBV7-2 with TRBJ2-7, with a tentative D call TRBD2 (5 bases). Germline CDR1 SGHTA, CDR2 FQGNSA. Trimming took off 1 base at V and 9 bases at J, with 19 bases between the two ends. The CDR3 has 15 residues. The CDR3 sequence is CASSLVRLAPEGQYF. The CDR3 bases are TGTGCCAGCAGCTTAGTGCGGCTAGCCCCAGAGGGGCAGTACTTC.

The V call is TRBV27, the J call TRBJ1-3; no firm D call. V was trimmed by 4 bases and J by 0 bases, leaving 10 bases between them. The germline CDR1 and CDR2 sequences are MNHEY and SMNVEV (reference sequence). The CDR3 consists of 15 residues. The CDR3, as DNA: TGTGCCAGCAGTTCGACTCTAAGCTCTGGAAACACCATATATTTT. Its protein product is CASSSTLSSGNTIYF.

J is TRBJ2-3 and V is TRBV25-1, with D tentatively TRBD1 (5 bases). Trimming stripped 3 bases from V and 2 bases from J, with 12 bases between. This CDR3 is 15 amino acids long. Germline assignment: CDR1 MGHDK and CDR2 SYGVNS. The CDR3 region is CASSDAARVTDTQYF. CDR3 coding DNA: TGTGCCAGCAGTGACGCGGCCAGGGTCACAGATACGCAGTATTTT. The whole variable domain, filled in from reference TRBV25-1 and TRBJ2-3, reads EADIYQTPRYLVIGTGKKITLECSQTMGHDKMYWYQQDPGMELHLIHYSYGVNSTEKGDLSSESTVSRIRTEHFPLTLESARPSHTSQYLCASSDAARVTDTQYFGPGTRLTVL.

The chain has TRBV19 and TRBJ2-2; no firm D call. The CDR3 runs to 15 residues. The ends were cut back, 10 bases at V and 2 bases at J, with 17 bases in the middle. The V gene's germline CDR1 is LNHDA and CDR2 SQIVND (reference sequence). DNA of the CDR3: TGTGCCACCGCACGGCAACCGACAAACACCGGGGAGCTGTTTTTT. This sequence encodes CATARQPTNTGELFF.

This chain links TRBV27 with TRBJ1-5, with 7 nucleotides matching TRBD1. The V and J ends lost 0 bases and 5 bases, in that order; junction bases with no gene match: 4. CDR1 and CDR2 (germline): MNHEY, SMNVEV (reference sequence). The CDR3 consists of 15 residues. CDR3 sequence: CASSLSGQAHQPQHF. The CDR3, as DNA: TGTGCCAGCAGTTTATCCGGACAGGCGCATCAGCCCCAGCATTTT.

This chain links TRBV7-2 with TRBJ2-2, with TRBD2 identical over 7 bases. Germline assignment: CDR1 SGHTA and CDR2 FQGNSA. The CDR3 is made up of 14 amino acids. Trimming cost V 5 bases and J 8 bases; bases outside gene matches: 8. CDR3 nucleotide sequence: TGTGCCAGCAGCCTCAAACCGCGGGAGGGGGAGCTGTTTTTT. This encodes CASSLKPREGELFF.

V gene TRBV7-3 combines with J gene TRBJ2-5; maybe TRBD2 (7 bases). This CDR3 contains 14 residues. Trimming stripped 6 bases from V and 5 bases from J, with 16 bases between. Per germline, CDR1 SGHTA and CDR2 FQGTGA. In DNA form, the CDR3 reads TGTGCCAGCAGTTTACGGGGGGCAGAGGAGACCCAGTACTTC. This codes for CASSLRGAEETQYF.

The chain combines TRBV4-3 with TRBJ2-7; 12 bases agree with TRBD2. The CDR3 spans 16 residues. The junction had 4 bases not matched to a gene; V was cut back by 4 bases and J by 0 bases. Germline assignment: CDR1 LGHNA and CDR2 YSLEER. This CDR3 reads CASSPTSGGISYEQYF. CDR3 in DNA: TGCGCCAGCAGCCCTACTAGCGGGGGGATCTCCTACGAGCAGTACTTC.

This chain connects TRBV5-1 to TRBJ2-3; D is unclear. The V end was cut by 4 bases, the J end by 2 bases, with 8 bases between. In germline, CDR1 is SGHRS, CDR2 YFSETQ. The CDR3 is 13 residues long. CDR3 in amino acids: CASSVGFTDTQYF. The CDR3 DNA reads TGCGCCAGCAGCGTCGGGTTCACAGATACGCAGTATTTT.